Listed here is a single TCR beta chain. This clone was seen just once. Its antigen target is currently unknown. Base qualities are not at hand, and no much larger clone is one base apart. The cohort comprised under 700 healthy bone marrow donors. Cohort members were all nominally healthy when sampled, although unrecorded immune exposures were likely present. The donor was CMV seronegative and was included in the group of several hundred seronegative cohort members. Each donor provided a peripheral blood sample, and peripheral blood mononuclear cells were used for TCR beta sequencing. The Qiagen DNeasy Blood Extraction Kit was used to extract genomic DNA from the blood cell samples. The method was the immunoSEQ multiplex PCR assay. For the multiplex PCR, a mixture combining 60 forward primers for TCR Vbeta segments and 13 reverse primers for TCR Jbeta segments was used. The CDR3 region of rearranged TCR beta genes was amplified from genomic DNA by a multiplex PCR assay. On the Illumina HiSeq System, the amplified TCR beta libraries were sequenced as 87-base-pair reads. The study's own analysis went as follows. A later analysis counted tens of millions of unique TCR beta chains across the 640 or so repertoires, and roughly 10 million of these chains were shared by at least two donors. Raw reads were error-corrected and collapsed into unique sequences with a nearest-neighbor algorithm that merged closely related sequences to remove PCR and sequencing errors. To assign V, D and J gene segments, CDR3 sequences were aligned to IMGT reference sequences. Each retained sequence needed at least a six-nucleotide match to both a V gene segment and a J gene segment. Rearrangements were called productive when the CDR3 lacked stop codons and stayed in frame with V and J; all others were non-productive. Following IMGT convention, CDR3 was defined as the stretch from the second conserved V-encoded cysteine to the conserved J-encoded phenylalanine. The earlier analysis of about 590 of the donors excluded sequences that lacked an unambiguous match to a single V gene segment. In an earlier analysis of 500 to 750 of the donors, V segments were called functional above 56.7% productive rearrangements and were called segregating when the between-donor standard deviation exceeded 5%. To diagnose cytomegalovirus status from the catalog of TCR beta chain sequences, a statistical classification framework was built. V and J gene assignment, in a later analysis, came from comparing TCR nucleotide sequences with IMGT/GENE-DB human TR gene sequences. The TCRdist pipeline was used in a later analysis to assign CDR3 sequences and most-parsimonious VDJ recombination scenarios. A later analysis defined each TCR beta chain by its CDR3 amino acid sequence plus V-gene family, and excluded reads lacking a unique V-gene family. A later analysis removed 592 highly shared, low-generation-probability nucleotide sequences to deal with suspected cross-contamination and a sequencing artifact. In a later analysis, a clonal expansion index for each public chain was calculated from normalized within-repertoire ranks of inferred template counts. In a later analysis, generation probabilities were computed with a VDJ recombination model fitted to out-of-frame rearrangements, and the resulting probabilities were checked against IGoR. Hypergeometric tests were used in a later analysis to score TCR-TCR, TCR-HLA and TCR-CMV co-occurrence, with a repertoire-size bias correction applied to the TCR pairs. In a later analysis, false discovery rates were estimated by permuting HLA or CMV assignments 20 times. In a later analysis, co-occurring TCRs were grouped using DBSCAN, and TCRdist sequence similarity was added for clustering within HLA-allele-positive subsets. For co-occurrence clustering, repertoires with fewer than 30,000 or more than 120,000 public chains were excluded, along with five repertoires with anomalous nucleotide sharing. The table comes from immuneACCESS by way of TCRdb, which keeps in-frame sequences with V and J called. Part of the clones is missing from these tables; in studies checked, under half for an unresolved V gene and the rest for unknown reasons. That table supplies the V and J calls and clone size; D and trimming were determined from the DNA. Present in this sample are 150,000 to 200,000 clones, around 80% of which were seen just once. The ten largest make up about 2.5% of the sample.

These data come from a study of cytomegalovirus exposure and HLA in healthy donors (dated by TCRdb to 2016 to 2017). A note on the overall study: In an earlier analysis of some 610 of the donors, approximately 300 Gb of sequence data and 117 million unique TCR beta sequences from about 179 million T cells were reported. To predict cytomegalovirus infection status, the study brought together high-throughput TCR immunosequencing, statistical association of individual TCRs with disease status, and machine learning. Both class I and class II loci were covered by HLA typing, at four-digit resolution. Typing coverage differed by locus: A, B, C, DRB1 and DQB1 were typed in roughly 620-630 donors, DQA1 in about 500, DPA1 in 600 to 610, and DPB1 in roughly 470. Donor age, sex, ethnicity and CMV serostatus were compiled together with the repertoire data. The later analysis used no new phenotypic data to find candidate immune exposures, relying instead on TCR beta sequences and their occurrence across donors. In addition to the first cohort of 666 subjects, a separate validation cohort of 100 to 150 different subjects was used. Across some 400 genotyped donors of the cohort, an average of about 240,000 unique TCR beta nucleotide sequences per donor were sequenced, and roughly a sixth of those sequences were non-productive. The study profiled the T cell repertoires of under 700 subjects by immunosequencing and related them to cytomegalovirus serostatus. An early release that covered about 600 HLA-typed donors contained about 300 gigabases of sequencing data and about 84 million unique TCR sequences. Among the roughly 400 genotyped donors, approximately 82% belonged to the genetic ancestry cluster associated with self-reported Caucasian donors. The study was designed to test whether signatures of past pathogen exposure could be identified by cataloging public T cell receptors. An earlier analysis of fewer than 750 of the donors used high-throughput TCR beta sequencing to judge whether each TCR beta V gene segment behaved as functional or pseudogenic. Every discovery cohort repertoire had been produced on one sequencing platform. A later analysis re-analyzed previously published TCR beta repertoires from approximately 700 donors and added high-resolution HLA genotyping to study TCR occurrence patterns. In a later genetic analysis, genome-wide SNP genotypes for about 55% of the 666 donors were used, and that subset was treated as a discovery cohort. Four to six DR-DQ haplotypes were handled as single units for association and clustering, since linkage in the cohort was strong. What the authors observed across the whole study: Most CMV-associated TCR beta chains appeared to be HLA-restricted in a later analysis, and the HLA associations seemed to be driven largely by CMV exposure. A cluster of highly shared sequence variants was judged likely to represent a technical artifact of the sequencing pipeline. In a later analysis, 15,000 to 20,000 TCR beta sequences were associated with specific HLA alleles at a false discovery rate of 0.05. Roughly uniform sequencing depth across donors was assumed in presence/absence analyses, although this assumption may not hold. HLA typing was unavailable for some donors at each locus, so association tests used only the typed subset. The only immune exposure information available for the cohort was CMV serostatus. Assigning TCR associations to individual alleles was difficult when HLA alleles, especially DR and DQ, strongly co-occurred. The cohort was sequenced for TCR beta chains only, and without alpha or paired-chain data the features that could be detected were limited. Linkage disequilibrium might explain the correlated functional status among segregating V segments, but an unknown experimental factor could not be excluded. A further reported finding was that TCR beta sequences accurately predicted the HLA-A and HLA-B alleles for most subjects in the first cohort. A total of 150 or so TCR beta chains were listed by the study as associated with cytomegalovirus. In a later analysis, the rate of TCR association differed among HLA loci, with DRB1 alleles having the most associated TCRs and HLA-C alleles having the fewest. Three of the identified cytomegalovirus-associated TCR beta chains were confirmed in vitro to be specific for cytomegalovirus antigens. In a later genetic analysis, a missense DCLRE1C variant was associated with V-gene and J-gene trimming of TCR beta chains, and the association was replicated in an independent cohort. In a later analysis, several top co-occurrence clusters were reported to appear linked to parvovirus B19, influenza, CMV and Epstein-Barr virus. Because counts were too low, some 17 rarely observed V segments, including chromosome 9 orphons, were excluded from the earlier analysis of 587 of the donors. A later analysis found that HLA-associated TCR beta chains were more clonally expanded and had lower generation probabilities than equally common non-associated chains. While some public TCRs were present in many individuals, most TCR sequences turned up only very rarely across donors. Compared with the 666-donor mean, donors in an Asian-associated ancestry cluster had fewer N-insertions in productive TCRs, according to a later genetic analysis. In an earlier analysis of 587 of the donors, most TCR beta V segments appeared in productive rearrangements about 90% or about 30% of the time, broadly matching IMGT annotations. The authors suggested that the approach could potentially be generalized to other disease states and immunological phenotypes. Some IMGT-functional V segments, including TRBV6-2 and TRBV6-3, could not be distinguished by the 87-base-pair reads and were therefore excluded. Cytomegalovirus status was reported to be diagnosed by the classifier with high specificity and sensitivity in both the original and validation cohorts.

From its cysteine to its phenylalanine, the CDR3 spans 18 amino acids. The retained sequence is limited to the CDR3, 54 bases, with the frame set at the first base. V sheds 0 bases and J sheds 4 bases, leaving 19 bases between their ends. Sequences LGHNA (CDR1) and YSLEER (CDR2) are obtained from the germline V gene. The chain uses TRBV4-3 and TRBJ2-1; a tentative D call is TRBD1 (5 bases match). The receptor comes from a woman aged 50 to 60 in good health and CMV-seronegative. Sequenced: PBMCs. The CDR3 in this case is CASSQDIKGQASYNEQFF. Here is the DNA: TGCGCCAGCAGCCAAGATATTAAGGGGCAGGCTAGTTACAATGAGCAGTTCTTC.